This is a list of T cell receptor beta chains from one sample in a study of blood T cell repertoires in COVID-19. TCRdb keeps only in-frame clones here, not all; method: immunoSEQ multiplex PCR. Of 150,000 to 200,000 clones detected, approximately 90% appear once; the ten largest clones hold 2.5% to 3.5%. Sample: peripheral blood. All receptors derive from a young woman with active or convalescent COVID-19. Both conserved end residues are part of each CDR3. The D gene is left open where the match is weak. Rows may omit the clone size; those that give it use once, few, many or a size class.

D gene,clone size,V gene,J gene,CDR3 protein,CDR3 DNA
NA,many,TRBV19,TRBJ1-1,CATSRGGALAEAFF,TGTGCCACCTCTCGAGGGGGGGCGCTGGCTGAAGCTTTCTTT
TRBD1,NA,TRBV3-1/TRBV3-2,TRBJ2-7,CASSHAGTGDTYEQYF,TGTGCCAGCAGCCATGCCGGGACAGGCGATACCTACGAGCAGTACTTC
TRBD2,NA,TRBV19,TRBJ2-3,CASSIMGLAGGGDTQYF,TGTGCCAGTAGTATCATGGGACTAGCGGGAGGCGGAGATACGCAGTATTTT
NA,NA,TRBV2,TRBJ1-2,CASSQNREGYTF,TGTGCCAGCAGCCAGAACAGGGAAGGCTACACCTTC
NA,NA,TRBV27,TRBJ2-6,CASTISGANVLTF,TGTGCCAGCACTATCTCTGGGGCCAACGTCCTGACTTTC
NA,NA,TRBV5-8,TRBJ1-2,CASSLGDGGYTF,TGTGCCAGCAGCTTGGGTGACGGGGGCTACACCTTC
NA,NA,TRBV28,TRBJ1-1,CASSLIQGGGTEAFF,TGTGCCAGCAGTTTAATCCAGGGTGGTGGCACTGAAGCTTTCTTT
NA,NA,TRBV3-1/TRBV3-2,TRBJ1-1,CASSQSLRGRNTEAFF,TGTGCCAGCAGCCAATCACTACGGGGGAGGAACACTGAAGCTTTCTTT
TRBD1,NA,TRBV28,TRBJ1-2,CASSLSTGDGYTF,TGTGCCAGCAGTTTATCCACAGGGGATGGCTACACCTTC
TRBD1,NA,TRBV6-6,TRBJ2-2,CASRAGTGGTGELFF,TGTGCCAGCAGGGCCGGGACAGGGGGGACCGGGGAGCTGTTTTTT
NA,NA,TRBV19,TRBJ2-2,CASSSLGASKDTNTGELFF,TGTGCCAGTAGTAGTCTTGGGGCGTCCAAGGACACAAACACCGGGGAGCTGTTTTTT
NA,once,TRBV7-6,TRBJ1-6,CASSLEAAGNNSPLHF,TGTGCCAGCAGCTTAGAGGCAGCAGGGAACAATTCACCCCTCCACTTT
TRBD1,few,TRBV7-8,TRBJ1-2,CASSPRTGSRYGYTF,TGTGCCAGCAGCCCCCGGACAGGGTCCCGCTATGGCTACACCTTC
NA,few,TRBV6-5,TRBJ1-6,CASLRDLHSPLHF,TGTGCCAGCTTAAGGGACTTACATTCACCCCTCCACTTT
TRBD2,NA,TRBV18,TRBJ2-1,CASSPGLGPNEQFF,TGTGCCAGCTCACCGGGACTAGGGCCCAATGAGCAGTTCTTC
NA,once,TRBV9,TRBJ2-3,CASSVGSNRDTDTQYF,TGTGCCAGCAGCGTAGGATCTAACAGAGACACAGATACGCAGTATTTT
TRBD1,NA,TRBV18,TRBJ1-4,CASSPGTGSEKLFF,TGTGCCAGCTCCCCCGGGACAGGGAGTGAAAAACTGTTTTTT
NA,once,TRBV19,TRBJ1-2,CASSIDNNRAGYTF,TGTGCCAGTAGTATAGACAATAACAGGGCTGGCTACACCTTC
TRBD1,NA,TRBV6-5,TRBJ1-4,CASRKTGYTNEKLFF,TGTGCCAGCAGGAAGACAGGGTACACTAATGAAAAACTGTTTTTT
NA,NA,TRBV11-3,TRBJ2-7,CASSLEAGGSYEQYF,TGTGCCAGCAGCTTGGAAGCGGGTGGCTCCTACGAGCAGTACTTC
NA,NA,TRBV2,TRBJ1-3,CASSGGSSGNTIYF,TGTGCCAGCAGTGGAGGAAGCTCTGGAAACACCATATATTTT
NA,once,TRBV28,TRBJ2-5,CASSLRETQYF,TGTGCCAGCAGTTTGCGAGAGACCCAGTACTTC
TRBD1,NA,TRBV5-6,TRBJ2-7,CASSPRDRGNEQYF,TGTGCCAGCAGCCCCCGGGACAGGGGAAACGAGCAGTACTTC
TRBD1,NA,TRBV14,TRBJ2-7,CASSPGQGARDEQYF,TGTGCCAGCAGCCCAGGACAGGGGGCCAGAGACGAGCAGTACTTC
TRBD1,NA,TRBV2,TRBJ1-5,CASNIQGAIVPQHF,TGTGCCAGCAATATACAGGGGGCGATTGTACCCCAGCATTTT
NA,NA,TRBV10-1,TRBJ2-1,CASSEHRYNEQFF,TGCGCCAGCAGTGAACACAGATACAATGAGCAGTTCTTC
TRBD1,NA,TRBV5-6,TRBJ2-5,CASSQGAQETQYF,TGTGCCAGCAGCCAGGGGGCGCAAGAGACCCAGTACTTC
TRBD2,NA,TRBV20-1,TRBJ2-7,CSAAGDYEQYF,TGCAGTGCGGCGGGGGACTACGAGCAGTACTTC
TRBD2,few,TRBV7-2,TRBJ2-1,CAGGGLAGNEQFF,TGTGCCGGGGGGGGGCTAGCGGGAAATGAGCAGTTCTTC
NA,NA,TRBV11-2,TRBJ1-2,CASSFGLIYGYTF,TGTGCCAGCAGCTTTGGGCTGATCTATGGCTACACCTTC
TRBD2,NA,TRBV19,TRBJ2-5,CASRARDGGAQETQYF,TGTGCCAGTAGGGCCCGGGACGGGGGGGCCCAAGAGACCCAGTACTTC
NA,few,TRBV7-2,TRBJ1-6,CASSLGARAYSPLHF,TGTGCCAGCAGCTTAGGCGCGAGGGCGTATTCACCCCTCCACTTT